This T cell receptor beta chain originates from a study of blood T cell repertoires in COVID-19. About the study: Sites across the United States, Italy and Spain contributed samples from acute and convalescent COVID-19.

The junction had 8 bases not matched to a gene; V was cut back by 3 bases and J by 4 bases. The V gene's germline CDR1 is SGHNT and CDR2 YENEEA. This CDR3 has 16 residues. The assay was immunoSEQ multiplex PCR, and TCRdb's table has in-frame clones only and misses some. The table shows 430,000 or so clones, with 88% occurring only once. Participant-given clinical history determined each cohort assignment. Sequenced material: PBMCs or T cells enriched from blood (not recorded which). This TCR was recovered from a woman in her forties who had recovered from COVID-19. V usage is TRBV11-3 and J usage is TRBJ2-2, with 7 bases lining up with TRBD1. Here the CDR3 reads CASSLRYRGRTGELFF. CDR3 DNA sequence: TGTGCCAGCAGCTTGAGATACAGGGGTCGCACCGGGGAGCTGTTTTTT.